This TCR beta chain was sequenced during a study of blood T cell repertoires in COVID-19. Study summary: From T cells, B-cell-depleted T cells, or PBMCs came the material, which was cDNA or gDNA.

Germline CDR1 KGHSH, CDR2 LQKENI. The CDR3 totals 15 residues. The trim removed 3 bases at V and 2 bases at J, leaving 5 bases unmatched. Sequencing used immunoSEQ multiplex PCR; TCRdb keeps in-frame clones, though not all of them. This table has a few hundred thousand clones, around 86% appearing once. This clonotype originated in a man aged 45-65 years with acute or convalescent COVID-19. What was sequenced was peripheral blood. The genes are TRBV18 and TRBJ1-2; 8 nucleotides line up with TRBD1. The DNA of the CDR3 is TGTGCCAGCTCACCTCTGGACAGGGAAAACTATGGCTACACCTTC. This encodes CASSPLDRENYGYTF.